The subject of this entry is one TCR beta chain. What it binds is not known. The CDR3 covers 14 residues. Trimming removed 6 bases from V and 6 bases from J; junction bases left unmatched: 3. Germline assignment: CDR1 SGHTA and CDR2 FQGNSA. These data come from a study of Ad26.COV2.S vaccination and SARS-CoV-2 variants. Findings and caveats of the study: Following vaccination, spike-specific CD8+ and CD4+ T cell responses reportedly exhibited substantial breadth. Spike-specific TCR breadth ran higher among vaccine recipients than placebo recipients.

Profiled with immunoSEQ multiplex PCR; TCRdb holds only in-frame clones, not every one. The sample comprises roughly 380,000 clones, about 88% of which are singletons, and about 3.3% rests with the top ten. As for treatment: over 15 received Ad26.COV2.S at low or high dose, single or two shots; a few received placebo; per-sample allocation not given. At day 63 after the first vaccine or placebo injection, samples were drawn. An Ad26 vector expressing Wuhan-strain SARS-CoV-2 spike constituted the vaccine. V and J are TRBV7-2 and TRBJ2-4, with TRBD2 matching over 12 bases. The TCR was taken from a person between 18 and 65 years old who received the Ad26.COV2.S COVID-19 vaccine or a placebo. The sample was peripheral blood, taken in a trial of Ad26.COV2.S vaccine versus placebo. In DNA form, the CDR3 reads TGTGCCAGCAGGGAGGGACTAGCGGGAAACATTCAGTACTTC. It codes for CASREGLAGNIQYF.